The clone carrying this T cell receptor (beta chain) was detected a few times. The antigen remains undetermined. The source of the sample is a study of T-cell memory formation after mild COVID-19. 5'RACE primed at constant segments yielded TCR alpha and TCR beta cDNA libraries bearing sample barcodes and UMIs. TCRdb reprocessed the 5' RACE reads via MiXCR and lists one record per CDR3 protein. The profile shows 450,000 to 650,000 distinct CDR3 sequences, less than 25% of them singletons. The study's findings and limits: Day 15 to 85 contractors were CD4/CD8 balanced; later expanders leaned CD4+. Shrinking CD4+ clones were chiefly CM and EM; CD8+ ones were chiefly EMRA.

Per germline, CDR1 SGHVS and CDR2 FQNEAQ. Between the trimmed V and J ends, which lost 1 base and 5 bases, there was a span of 9 bases. The CDR3 has 14 residues. The sample consisted of PBMCs or a T cell subset sorted from them (not recorded which). This sequence originates from an adult woman who had mild COVID-19 (a few samples of this study predate the infection). Cell type and time point are not known. The rearrangement links TRBV7-8 to TRBJ2-1; unclear D gene. CDR3 sequence (DNA): TGTGCCAGCAGCTTAGTCTCTCTAAACAATGAGCAGTTCTTC. This sequence encodes CASSLVSLNNEQFF.